These T cell receptor beta chains were read from a single sample in a study of shared clonotypes between healthy human individuals. The table came from immunoSEQ multiplex PCR; TCRdb's copy has only in-frame clones and leaves some out. The profile shows about 590,000 clones, over 95% of them singletons. Sequencing was done on a sample of naive CD8+ T cells sorted from blood. The receptors were gathered from a woman aged 30 to 39 in good health. Each CDR3 is given with its conserved first and last residue. The order of the fields is clone size, J gene, V gene, D gene, CDR3 DNA, CDR3 protein. The D gene is left open where the match is weak. Size tells how often a clone was seen (once, few, many) or the class of an expanded clone, and some rows leave it out.

.	TRBJ2-6	TRBV6-7	.	TGTGCCAGCAGTGCCCGGGACTGGGAGGCTACTGGGGCCAACGTCCTGACTTTC	CASSARDWEATGANVLTF
.	TRBJ2-7	TRBV7-8	.	TGTGCCAGCAGCTTAGCACAGGCGAGCGAGCAGTACTTC	CASSLAQASEQYF
.	TRBJ2-1	TRBV5-1	.	TGCGCCAGCAGCATAGACTCTGCGTCCTACAATGAGCAGTTCTTC	CASSIDSASYNEQFF
few	TRBJ1-1	TRBV27	.	TGTGCCAGCAGTTTATCCGGCAGGGGCACTGAAGCTTTCTTT	CASSLSGRGTEAFF
.	TRBJ2-3	TRBV5-4	.	TGTGCCAGCAGCCCCCACCGGGACGAAACAGATACGCAGTATTTT	CASSPHRDETDTQYF
once	TRBJ1-1	TRBV19	.	TGTGCCAGTAGCACCACCGGGTCTATTGAAGCTTTCTTT	CASSTTGSIEAFF
.	TRBJ2-1	TRBV19	TRBD2	TGTGCCAGTAGCGTAGGGGCGGGAGGGCCCCGCGATGAGCAGTTCTTC	CASSVGAGGPRDEQFF
.	TRBJ2-3	TRBV15	.	TGTGCCACCAGCACCGATACGACAGATACGCAGTATTTT	CATSTDTTDTQYF
.	TRBJ2-1	TRBV5-1	.	TGCGCCAGCACCAACTACAATGAGCAGTTCTTC	CASTNYNEQFF
once	TRBJ2-1	TRBV11-3	.	TGTGCCAGCAGCCCCGGGACCTATGAGCAGTTCTTC	CASSPGTYEQFF